This T cell receptor beta chain emerged from a study of shared clonotypes between healthy human individuals. General study points: The study generally estimated greater richness for naive than memory subsets. Researchers sampled only blood; tissue repertoires likely differ.

This clone was observed a handful of times. As yet, its antigen is unknown. Splitting of each subset's genomic DNA was done evenly across several immunoSEQ plates. Generated by immunoSEQ multiplex PCR, the TCRdb table keeps only in-frame clones and is missing some. The sample yields some 500,000 clones, about 96% seen once. The sequenced material came from naive CD4+ T cells sorted from blood. As to subset: CD45RA+ positively selected. The TCR sequence derives from a woman aged 25 to 39 in good health.

The CDR3 spells CASRRAGAYGDQPQHF. In DNA, the CDR3 is TGTGCCAGCAGGAGGGCAGGGGCTTACGGCGATCAGCCCCAGCATTTT. V usage is TRBV27 and J usage is TRBJ1-5; possible D gene TRBD1, 6 bases. Germline CDR1 MNHEY, CDR2 SMNVEV (reference sequence). The CDR3 contains 16 residues. V dropped 6 bases and J dropped 5 bases, with 20 bases sitting between them.